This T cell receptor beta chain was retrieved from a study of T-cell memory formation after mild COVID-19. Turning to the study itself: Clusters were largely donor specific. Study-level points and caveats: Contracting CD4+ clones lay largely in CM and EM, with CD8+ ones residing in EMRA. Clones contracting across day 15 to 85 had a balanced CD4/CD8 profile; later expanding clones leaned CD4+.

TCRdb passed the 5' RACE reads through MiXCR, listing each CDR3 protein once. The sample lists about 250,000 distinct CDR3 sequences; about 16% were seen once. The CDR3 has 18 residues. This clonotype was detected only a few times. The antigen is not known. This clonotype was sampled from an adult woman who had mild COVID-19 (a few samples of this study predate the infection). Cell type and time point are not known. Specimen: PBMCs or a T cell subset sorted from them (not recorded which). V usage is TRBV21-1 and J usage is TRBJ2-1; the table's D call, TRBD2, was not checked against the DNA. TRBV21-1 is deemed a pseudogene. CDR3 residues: CASSRKKREGRSLNEQFF. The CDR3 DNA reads TGTGCCAGCAGCAGAAAAAAGCGGGAGGGCCGATCACTCAATGAGCAGTTCTTC.